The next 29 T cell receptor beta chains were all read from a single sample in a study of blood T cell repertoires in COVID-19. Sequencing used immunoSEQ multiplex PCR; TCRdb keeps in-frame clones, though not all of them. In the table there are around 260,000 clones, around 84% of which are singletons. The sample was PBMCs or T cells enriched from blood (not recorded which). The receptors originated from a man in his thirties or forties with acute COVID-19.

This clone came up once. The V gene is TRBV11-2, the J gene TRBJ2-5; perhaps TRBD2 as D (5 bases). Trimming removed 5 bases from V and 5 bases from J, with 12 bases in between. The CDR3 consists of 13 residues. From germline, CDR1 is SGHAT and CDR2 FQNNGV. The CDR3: CASSPPGWETQYF. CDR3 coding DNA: TGTGCCAGCAGCCCCCCGGGGTGGGAGACCCAGTACTTC.

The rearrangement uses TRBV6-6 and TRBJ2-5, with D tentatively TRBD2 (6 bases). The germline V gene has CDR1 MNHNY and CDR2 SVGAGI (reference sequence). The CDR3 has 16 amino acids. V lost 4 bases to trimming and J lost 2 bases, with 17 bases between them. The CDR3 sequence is CASSSAHGAGQETQYF. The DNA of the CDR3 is TGTGCCAGCAGTTCGGCCCATGGGGCGGGACAAGAGACCCAGTACTTC.

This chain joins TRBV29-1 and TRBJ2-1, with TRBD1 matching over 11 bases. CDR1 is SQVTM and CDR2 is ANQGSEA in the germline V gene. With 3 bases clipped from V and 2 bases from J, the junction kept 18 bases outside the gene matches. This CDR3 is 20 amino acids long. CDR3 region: CSVDLGPGQGGLITYNEQFF. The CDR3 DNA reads TGCAGCGTTGACTTAGGTCCGGGACAGGGGGGACTTATAACCTACAATGAGCAGTTCTTC.

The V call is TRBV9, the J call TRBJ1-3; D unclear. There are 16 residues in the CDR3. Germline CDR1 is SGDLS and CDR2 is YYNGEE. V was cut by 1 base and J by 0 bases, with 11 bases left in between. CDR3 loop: CASSVSAADSGNTIYF. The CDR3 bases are TGTGCCAGCAGCGTATCTGCAGCGGACTCTGGAAACACCATATATTTT.

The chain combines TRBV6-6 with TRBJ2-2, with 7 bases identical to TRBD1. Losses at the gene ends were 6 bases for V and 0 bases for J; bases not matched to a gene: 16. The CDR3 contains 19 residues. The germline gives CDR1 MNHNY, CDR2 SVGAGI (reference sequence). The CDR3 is CASSSRMFKGQSNTGELFF. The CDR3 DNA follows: TGTGCCAGCAGCTCCCGAATGTTTAAGGGACAGTCGAACACCGGGGAGCTGTTTTTT.

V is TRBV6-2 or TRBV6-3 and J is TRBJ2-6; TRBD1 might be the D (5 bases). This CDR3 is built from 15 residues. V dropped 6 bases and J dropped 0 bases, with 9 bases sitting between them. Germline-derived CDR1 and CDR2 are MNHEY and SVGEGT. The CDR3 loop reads CASSHDSSGANVLTF. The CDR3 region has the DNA TGTGCCAGCAGCCACGACAGCTCTGGGGCCAACGTCCTGACTTTC.

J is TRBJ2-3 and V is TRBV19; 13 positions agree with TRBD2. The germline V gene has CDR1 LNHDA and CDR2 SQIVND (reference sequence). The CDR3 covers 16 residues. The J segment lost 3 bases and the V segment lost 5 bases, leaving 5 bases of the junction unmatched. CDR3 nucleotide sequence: TGTGCCAGTAGTCCCCGACTAGCGGGAGGAACAGATACGCAGTATTTT. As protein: CASSPRLAGGTDTQYF.

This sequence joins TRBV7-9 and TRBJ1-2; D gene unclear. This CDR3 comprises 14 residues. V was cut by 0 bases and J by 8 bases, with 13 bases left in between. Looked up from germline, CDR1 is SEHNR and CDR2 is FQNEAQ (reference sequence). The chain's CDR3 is CASSLAWAADGYTF. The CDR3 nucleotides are TGTGCCAGCAGCTTAGCGTGGGCAGCGGACGGCTACACCTTC.

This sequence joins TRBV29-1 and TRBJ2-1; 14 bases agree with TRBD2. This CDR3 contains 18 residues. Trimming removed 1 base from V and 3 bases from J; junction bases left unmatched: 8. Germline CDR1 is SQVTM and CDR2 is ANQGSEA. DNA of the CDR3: TGCAGCGTTGAAGTAGGACTAGCGGGAGGTTTTTTCTACAATGAGCAGTTCTTC. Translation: CSVEVGLAGGFFYNEQFF.

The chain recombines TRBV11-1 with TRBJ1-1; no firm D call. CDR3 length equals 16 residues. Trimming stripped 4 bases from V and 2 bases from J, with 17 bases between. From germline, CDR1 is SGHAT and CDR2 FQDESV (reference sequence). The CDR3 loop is CASSSPQKTVNTEAFF. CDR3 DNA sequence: TGTGCCAGCAGCTCCCCTCAAAAAACGGTTAACACTGAAGCTTTCTTT.

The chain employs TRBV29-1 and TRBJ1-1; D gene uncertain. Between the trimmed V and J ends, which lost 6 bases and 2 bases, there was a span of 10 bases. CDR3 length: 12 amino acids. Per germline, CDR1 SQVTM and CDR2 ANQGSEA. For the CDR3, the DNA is TGCAGCGTCCTAGTTAGAAACACTGAAGCTTTCTTT. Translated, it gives CSVLVRNTEAFF.

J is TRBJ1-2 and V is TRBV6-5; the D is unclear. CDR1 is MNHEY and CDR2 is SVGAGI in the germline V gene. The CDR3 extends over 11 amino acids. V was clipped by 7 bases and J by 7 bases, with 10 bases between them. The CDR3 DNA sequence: TGTGCCAGCAACCAAGAGGGTGGCTACACCTTC. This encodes CASNQEGGYTF.

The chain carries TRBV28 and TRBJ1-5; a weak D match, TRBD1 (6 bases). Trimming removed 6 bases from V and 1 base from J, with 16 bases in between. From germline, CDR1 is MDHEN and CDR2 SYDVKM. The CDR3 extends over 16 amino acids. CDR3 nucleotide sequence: TGTGCCAGCAGCAGGGGCGGTCCAGGGAGCAATCAGCCCCAGCATTTT. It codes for CASSRGGPGSNQPQHF. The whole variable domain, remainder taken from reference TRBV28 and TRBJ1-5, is DVKVTQSSRYLVKRTGEKVFLECVQDMDHENMFWYRQDPGLGLRLIYFSYDVKMKEKGDIPEGYSVSREKKERFSLILESASTNQTSMYLCASSRGGPGSNQPQHFGDGTRLSIL.

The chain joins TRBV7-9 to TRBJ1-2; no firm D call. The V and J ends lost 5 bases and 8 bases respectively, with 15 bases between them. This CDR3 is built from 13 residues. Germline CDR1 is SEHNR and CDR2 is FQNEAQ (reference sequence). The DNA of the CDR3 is TGTGCCAGCAGCCCCCGTGGGGAGCGAGGCTACACCTTC. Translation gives CASSPRGERGYTF.

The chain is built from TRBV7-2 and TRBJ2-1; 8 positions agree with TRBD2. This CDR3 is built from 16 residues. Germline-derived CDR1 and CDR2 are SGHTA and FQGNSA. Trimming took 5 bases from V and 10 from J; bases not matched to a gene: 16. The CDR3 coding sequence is TGTGCCAGCAGCCCCCCCGGAGCGGGAGTAGCGCGCGAGCAGTTCTTC. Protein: CASSPPGAGVAREQFF.

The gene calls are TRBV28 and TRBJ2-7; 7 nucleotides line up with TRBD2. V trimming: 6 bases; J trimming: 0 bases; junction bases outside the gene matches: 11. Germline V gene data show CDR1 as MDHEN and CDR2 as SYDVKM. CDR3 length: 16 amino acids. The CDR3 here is CASSLGRTSSSYEQYV. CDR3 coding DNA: TGTGCCAGCAGCCTCGGGAGGACATCGAGCTCCTACGAGCAGTACGTC.

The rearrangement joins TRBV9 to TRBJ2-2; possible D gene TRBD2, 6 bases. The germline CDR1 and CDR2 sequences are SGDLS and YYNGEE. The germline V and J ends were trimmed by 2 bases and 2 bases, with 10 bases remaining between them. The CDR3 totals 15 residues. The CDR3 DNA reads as TGTGCCAGCAGCGTTGCGACTAGTAACACCGGGGAGCTGTTTTTT. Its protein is CASSVATSNTGELFF.

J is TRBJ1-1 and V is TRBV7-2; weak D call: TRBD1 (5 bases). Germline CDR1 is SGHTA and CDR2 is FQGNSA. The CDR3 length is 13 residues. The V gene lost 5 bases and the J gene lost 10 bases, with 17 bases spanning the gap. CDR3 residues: CASSSGTLRRAFF. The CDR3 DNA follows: TGTGCCAGCAGCAGCGGGACCCTGAGGCGAGCTTTCTTT.

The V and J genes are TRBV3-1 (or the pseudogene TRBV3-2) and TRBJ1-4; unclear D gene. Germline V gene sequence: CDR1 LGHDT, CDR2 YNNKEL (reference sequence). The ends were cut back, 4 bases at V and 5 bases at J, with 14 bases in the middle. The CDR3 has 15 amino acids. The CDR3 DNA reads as TGTGCCAGCAGCCCTTACCAGGTGAAGAATGAAAAACTGTTTTTT. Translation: CASSPYQVKNEKLFF.

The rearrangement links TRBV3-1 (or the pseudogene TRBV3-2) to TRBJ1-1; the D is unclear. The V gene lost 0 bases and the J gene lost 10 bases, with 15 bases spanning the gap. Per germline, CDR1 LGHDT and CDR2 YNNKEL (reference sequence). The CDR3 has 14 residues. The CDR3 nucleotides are TGTGCCAGCAGCCAAGATCTAGGACCCCGGGGAGCTTTCTTT. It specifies CASSQDLGPRGAFF.

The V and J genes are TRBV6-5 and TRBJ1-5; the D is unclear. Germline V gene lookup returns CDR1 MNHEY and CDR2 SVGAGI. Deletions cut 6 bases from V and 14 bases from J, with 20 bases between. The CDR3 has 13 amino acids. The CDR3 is CASRYGPPDTEHF. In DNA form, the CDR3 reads TGTGCCAGCAGATACGGGCCACCCGACACCGAGCATTTT.

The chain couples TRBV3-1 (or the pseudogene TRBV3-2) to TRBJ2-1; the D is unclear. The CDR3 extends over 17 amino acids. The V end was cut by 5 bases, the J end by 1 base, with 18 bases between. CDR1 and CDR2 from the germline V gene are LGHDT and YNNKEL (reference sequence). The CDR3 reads CASSVSSPAISYNEQFF. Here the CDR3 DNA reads TGTGCCAGCAGCGTTAGTAGCCCCGCTATATCCTACAATGAGCAGTTCTTC.

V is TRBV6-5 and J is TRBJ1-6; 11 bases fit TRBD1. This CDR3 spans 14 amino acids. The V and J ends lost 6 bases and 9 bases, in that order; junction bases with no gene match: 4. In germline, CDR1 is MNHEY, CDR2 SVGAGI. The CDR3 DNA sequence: TGTGCCAGCAGCCGGGACAGGGGGGGTTCACCCCTCCACTTT. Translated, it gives CASSRDRGGSPLHF.

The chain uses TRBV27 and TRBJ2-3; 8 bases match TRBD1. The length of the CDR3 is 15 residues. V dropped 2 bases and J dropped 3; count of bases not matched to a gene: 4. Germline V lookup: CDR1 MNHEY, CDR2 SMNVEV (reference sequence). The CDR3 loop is CASSLRRTGTDTQYF. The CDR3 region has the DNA TGTGCCAGCAGTTTACGCCGGACAGGGACAGATACGCAGTATTTT.

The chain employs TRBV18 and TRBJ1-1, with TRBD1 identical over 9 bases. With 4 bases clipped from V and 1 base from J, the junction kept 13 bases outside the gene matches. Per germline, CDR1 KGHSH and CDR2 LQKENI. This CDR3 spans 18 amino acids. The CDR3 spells CASSQVAGTGIGNTEAFF. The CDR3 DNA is TGTGCCAGCTCACAAGTAGCTGGGACAGGGATTGGGAACACTGAAGCTTTCTTT. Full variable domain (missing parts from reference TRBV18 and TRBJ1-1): NAGVMQNPRHLVRRRGQEARLRCSPMKGHSHVYWYRQLPEEGLKFMVYLQKENIIDESGMPKERFSAEFPKEGPSILRIQQVVRGDSAAYFCASSQVAGTGIGNTEAFFGQGTRLTVV.

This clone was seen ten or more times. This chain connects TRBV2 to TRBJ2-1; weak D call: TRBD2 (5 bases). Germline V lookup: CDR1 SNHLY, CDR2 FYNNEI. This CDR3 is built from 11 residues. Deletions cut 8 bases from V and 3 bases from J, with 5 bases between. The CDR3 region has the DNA TGTGCCAGCCGGGGCTACAATGAGCAGTTCTTC. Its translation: CASRGYNEQFF.

This chain's CDR3 is CASTRRGNGYTF. The CDR3 DNA reads TGTGCCAGCACCCGAAGGGGAAACGGCTACACCTTC. This chain connects TRBV28 to TRBJ1-2, with a possible D match to TRBD1 (5 bases). From germline, CDR1 is MDHEN and CDR2 SYDVKM. V lost 7 bases to trimming and J lost 8 bases, with 14 bases between them. This CDR3 spans 12 amino acids.

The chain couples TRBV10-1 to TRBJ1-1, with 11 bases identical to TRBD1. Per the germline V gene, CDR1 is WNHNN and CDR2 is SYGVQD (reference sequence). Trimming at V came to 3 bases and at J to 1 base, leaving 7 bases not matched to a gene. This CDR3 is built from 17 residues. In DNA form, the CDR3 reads TGCGCCAGCAGTGACGGGGACAGGGGGTTCCCGAACACTGAAGCTTTCTTT. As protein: CASSDGDRGFPNTEAFF.

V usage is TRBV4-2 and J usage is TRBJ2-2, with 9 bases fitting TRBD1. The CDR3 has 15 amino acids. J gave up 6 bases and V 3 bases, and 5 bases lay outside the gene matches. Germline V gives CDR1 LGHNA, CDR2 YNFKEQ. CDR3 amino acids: CASSHPGQGSGELFF. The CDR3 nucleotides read TGTGCCAGCAGCCATCCGGGACAGGGATCCGGGGAGCTGTTTTTT.